These 10 T cell receptor beta chains were sequenced from one sample in a study of blood T cell repertoires in COVID-19. Some clones are missing from TCRdb's copy, which holds only in-frame ones; the method was immunoSEQ multiplex PCR. The sample lists roughly 140,000 clones; 80% to 90% were seen once. Sequencing was performed on PBMCs or T cells enriched from blood (not recorded which). The receptors here all came from a middle-aged man who had recovered from COVID-19.

V usage is TRBV27 and J usage is TRBJ1-2; TRBD1 matches at 10 bases. This CDR3 comprises 15 residues. CDR1 is MNHEY, CDR2 SMNVEV, per germline (reference sequence). V lost 6 bases, J lost 4 bases, and 8 bases stayed unmatched. Written as DNA, the CDR3 is TGTGCCAGCAGGGGGGGACAGGGGATTTCCTATGGCTACACCTTC. Protein product: CASRGGQGISYGYTF.

In its sample, this clone was seen once. The chain is built from TRBV6-5 and TRBJ1-6, with 8 bases matching TRBD1. Germline assignment: CDR1 MNHEY and CDR2 SVGAGI. Losses at the gene ends were 0 bases for V and 7 bases for J; bases not matched to a gene: 5. The CDR3 covers 16 residues. In DNA form, the CDR3 reads TGTGCCAGCAGTTACTCGACGGACAGGGCCAATTCACCCCTCCACTTT. This sequence encodes CASSYSTDRANSPLHF.

There are a few counts of this clone. V usage is TRBV3-1 (or the pseudogene TRBV3-2) and J usage is TRBJ1-2; the D is unclear. Germline values: CDR1 LGHDT, CDR2 YNNKEL (reference sequence). The ends were cut back, 1 base at V and 3 bases at J, with 6 bases in the middle. The CDR3 consists of 13 residues. DNA for the CDR3: TGTGCCAGCAGCCAAGGGGAGTACTATGGCTACACCTTC. Translating gives CASSQGEYYGYTF.

A few counts support this clone. Other DNA sequences within the sample encode an identical CDR3. This chain links TRBV14 with TRBJ1-5, with unresolved D. The V gene lost 6 bases and the J gene lost 3 bases, with 12 bases spanning the gap. Germline assignment: CDR1 SGHDN and CDR2 FVKESK. CDR3 length equals 14 residues. CDR3 in DNA: TGTGCCAGCAGACTCGGACTTCTCAATCAGCCCCAGCATTTT. Protein product: CASRLGLLNQPQHF.

The chain joins TRBV19 to TRBJ1-6; D not resolved. This CDR3 is built from 14 residues. V was shortened by 3 bases and J by 8 bases, with 11 bases between the two germline ends. In germline, CDR1 is LNHDA, CDR2 SQIVND (reference sequence). As DNA, the CDR3 is TGTGCCAGTAGTATTATGGTTTCGGATTCACCCCTCCACTTT. Protein sequence: CASSIMVSDSPLHF.

The chain combines TRBV14 with TRBJ2-1; 9 nucleotides match TRBD2. CDR3 length equals 23 residues. From germline, CDR1 is SGHDN and CDR2 FVKESK. V lost 1 base, J lost 0 bases, and 22 bases stayed unmatched. CDR3 in amino acids: CASSQGRGFNGLAGRISYNEQFF. The CDR3, as DNA: TGTGCCAGCAGCCAAGGGCGCGGGTTTAACGGGCTAGCGGGAAGAATCTCCTACAATGAGCAGTTCTTC.

The V and J genes are TRBV11-2 and TRBJ1-4; TRBD1 aligns across 11 bases. V gave up 4 bases and J gave up 8 bases; unmatched junction bases: 15. This CDR3 is 18 amino acids long. Germline loops: CDR1 SGHAT, CDR2 FQNNGV. The CDR3 nucleotides read TGTGCCAGCAGCTATAAAACCAAGGGGACAGGGGGTGGCGAAAAACTGTTTTTT. It is translated as CASSYKTKGTGGGEKLFF.

This chain uses TRBV2 with TRBJ1-2; 8 bases match TRBD1. Germline V gene data show CDR1 as SNHLY and CDR2 as FYNNEI. The CDR3 sequence is 16 residues long. Unmatched junction bases numbered 5, after V lost 2 bases and J lost 0 bases. For the CDR3, the DNA is TGTGCCAGCAGTGAAAGGACAGGGAAAGCTAACTATGGCTACACCTTC. It yields the protein CASSERTGKANYGYTF.

The gene calls are TRBV9 and TRBJ1-1, with D maybe TRBD1 (5 bases). Germline-derived CDR1 and CDR2 are SGDLS and YYNGEE. The ends were cut back, 2 bases at V and 0 bases at J, with 11 bases in the middle. The CDR3 runs 15 residues. As DNA, the CDR3 is TGTGCCAGCAGCGTCACGGGACTTTTGAACACTGAAGCTTTCTTT. Encoded protein: CASSVTGLLNTEAFF.

The chain recombines TRBV4-3 with TRBJ1-1; 8 bases agree with TRBD1. CDR3 length: 13 amino acids. Germline trimming cut 3 bases from V and 7 bases from J; bases unmatched to any gene: 4. Germline V gives CDR1 LGHNA, CDR2 YSLEER. The CDR3, as DNA: TGCGCCAGCAGCCATCACGGACAGGGTGAAGCTTTCTTT. The encoded protein is CASSHHGQGEAFF.